Listed below are T cell receptor beta chains from one sample, sequenced in a study of technical replicates of blood from a handful of donors. Assay used: immunoSEQ multiplex PCR; TCRdb lists only in-frame clones, some missing. Among tens of thousands of clones listed, 85% to 90% were seen once. Sequencing used PBMCs. These receptors were obtained from a human donor in good health. Some clones in this sample may be carry-over from other donors' samples. Both conserved end residues are part of each CDR3. The D gene is left open where the match is weak. Clone size appears in some rows only: once, few, many, or a class for an expanded clone.

>TRBV7-2|-|TRBJ2-5|-
TGTGCCAGCAACTTACGGGGGGCAGGTCGAGAGACCCAGTACTTC
CASNLRGAGRETQYF
>TRBV9|TRBD2|TRBJ2-1|-
TGTGCCAGCAGCCCCCGCCCGGCGGGAGGGGATGAGCAGTTCTTC
CASSPRPAGGDEQFF
>TRBV19|TRBD1|TRBJ1-3|-
TGTGCCAGTAGTTGGGGACAGGGTCGTCTCAGCTCTGGAAACACCATATATTTT
CASSWGQGRLSSGNTIYF
>TRBV27|TRBD2|TRBJ2-7|-
TGTGCCAGCAGTTTAAGGGTGCTAGCGGGAGGCCCAGTATACGAGCAGTACTTC
CASSLRVLAGGPVYEQYF
>TRBV10-3|TRBD2|TRBJ2-1|-
TGTGCCATCAGTGGGGTTAGCGGGGGGGCTAATGAGCAGTTCTTC
CAISGVSGGANEQFF
>TRBV5-1|TRBD2|TRBJ2-1|-
TGCGCCAGCAGCCGTGACACTAGCGGCTCCTACAATGAGCAGTTCTTC
CASSRDTSGSYNEQFF
>TRBV5-5|-|TRBJ1-2|-
TGTGCCAGCAGCTCCCCCGGGTATGGCTACACCTTC
CASSSPGYGYTF
>TRBV11-3|-|TRBJ2-5|-
TGTGCCAGCAGCGCACAGACCCAAGAGACCCAGTACTTC
CASSAQTQETQYF
>TRBV10-3|TRBD2|TRBJ2-1|-
TGTGCCATCAGACCTAGCGGGGGAGACGACAATGAGCAGTTCTTC
CAIRPSGGDDNEQFF
>TRBV6-6|-|TRBJ2-1|-
TGTGCCAGCATTAAGAGCTCCTACAATGAGCAGTTCTTC
CASIKSSYNEQFF
>TRBV6-1|-|TRBJ1-6|few
TGTGCCAGCGCCCTTCGCAGGGATAATTCACCCCTCCACTTT
CASALRRDNSPLHF